The subject of this entry is one T cell receptor beta chain. Its cognate antigen is unknown. The sample belongs to a study of cytomegalovirus exposure and HLA in healthy donors. Overall study results and limits: About 90% or about 30% of the time was how often most TCR beta V segments were productive, according to an earlier analysis.

V dropped 0 bases and J dropped 3 bases, with 7 bases sitting between them. This CDR3 has 14 residues. Germline CDR1 and CDR2: SGHRS and YFSETQ. 60 Vbeta and 13 Jbeta primers were used in PCR. The assay was immunoSEQ multiplex PCR, and TCRdb's table has in-frame clones only and misses some. The sample contains more than 100,000 clones, roughly three quarters of which appear only once. This chain joins TRBV5-1 and TRBJ1-3; possibly TRBD1 for D (5 bases). This clonotype was sampled from a woman aged 60-75 years in good health and CMV-seronegative. Input material: PBMCs. The CDR3 nucleotides are TGCGCCAGCAGCTTGGAAGGGGTTGGAAACACCATATATTTT. Protein: CASSLEGVGNTIYF.